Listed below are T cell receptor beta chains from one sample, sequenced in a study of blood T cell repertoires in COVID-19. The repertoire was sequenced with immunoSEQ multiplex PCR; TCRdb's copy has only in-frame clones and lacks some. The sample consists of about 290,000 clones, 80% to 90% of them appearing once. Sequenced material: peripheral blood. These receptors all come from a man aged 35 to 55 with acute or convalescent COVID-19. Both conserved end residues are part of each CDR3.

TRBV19,CASSIFPLRFPNTGELFF
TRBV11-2,CASSPVGAKNIQYF
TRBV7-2,CASSLGPLYGYTF
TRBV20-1,CSASAISSYNEQFF
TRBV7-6,CASSSSGGAQPQHF
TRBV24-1,CATSSSGTGNQPQHF
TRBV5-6,CASSLERSYEQYF
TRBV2,CASSESYYEQYF
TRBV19,CASSIPQTGSTEAFF
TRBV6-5,CASRRGPSSYEQYF
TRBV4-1,CASSLNRGGNSPLHF
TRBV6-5,CASSLSTETEAFF
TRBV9,CASSPHPGTGGYHEQYF
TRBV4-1,CASSQGEAYEQYF
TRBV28,CASRWTEMNTEAFF
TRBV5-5,CASSKDGGRQPQHF
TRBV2,CASRWTSGGARNNEQFF
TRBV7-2,CASSLAGSGSEAFF
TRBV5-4,CASSFGRDYGYTF
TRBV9,CASSVALHNEQFF
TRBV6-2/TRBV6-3,CASSYLPTTEAFF
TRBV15,CATSRLQGIISGTEAFF
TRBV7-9,CASSRGTGTVGYTF
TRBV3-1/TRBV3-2,CASSRGGNSNQPQHF
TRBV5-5,CASSGPGRGEYNSPLHF
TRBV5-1,CASSLDPRGGEKLFF
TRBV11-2,CASSSTQGQGIQYF
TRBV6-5,CASSYGQGNEQYF
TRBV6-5,CASSYGAPANYGYTF
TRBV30,CAWSVQSEQFF
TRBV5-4,CASSSGGSGATGELFF
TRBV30,CAWSLGGTEAFF
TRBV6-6,CASKTGAGAAGELFF
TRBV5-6,CASIGQNRGHVPGEQYF
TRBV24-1,CATSVRDTQYF
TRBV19,CASEGGPFVSPLHF
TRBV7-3,CASSLGGNYGYTF
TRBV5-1,CASSSVGRPRGYGYTF
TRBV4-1,CASSQGTGNSGYTF
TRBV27,CAAGQFNEQYF
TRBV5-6,CASSPGEAASPLHF
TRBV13,CASSLGSGGDSPLHF
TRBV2,CASAHPQGVEKLFF
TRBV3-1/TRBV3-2,CASSQGTGFTDTQYF
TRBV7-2,CASSSPSGGTDTQYF
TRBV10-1,CASSESIRGTDTQYF
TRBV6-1,CASSEALRGPQHF
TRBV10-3,CAISPRDSPLHF
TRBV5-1,CASSAQGTGELFF
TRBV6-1,CASSERTGKDYGYTF
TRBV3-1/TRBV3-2,CASSLFQNIQYF
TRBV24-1,CATSDHKGAFF
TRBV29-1,CSSLRDSTGGYTF
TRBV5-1,CASSPGQSYGYTF
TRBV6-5,CASTPRDRGSRAFF
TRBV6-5,CATETGQDARQPQHF
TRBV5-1,CASSLGPQASYNEQFF
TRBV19,CASSPRDIGADTQYF
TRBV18,CASSRGQTYEQYF
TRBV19,CASSRRTRGISGYTF